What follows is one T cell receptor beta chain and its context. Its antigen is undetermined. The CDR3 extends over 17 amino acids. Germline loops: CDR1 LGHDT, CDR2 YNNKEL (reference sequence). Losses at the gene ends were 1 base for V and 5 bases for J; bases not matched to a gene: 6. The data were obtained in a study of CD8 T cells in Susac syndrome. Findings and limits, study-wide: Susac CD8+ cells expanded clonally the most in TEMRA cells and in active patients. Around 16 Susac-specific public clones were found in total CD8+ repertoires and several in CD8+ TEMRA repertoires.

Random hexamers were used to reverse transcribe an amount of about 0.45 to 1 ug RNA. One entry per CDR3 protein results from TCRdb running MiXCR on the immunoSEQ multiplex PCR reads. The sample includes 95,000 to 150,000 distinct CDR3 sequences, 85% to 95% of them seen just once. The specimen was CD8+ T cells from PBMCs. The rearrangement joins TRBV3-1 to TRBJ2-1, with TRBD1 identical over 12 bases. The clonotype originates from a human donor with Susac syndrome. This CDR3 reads CASSQGGTGGLNNEQFF. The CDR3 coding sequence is TGTGCCAGCAGCCAAGGGGGGACAGGGGGCTTGAACAATGAGCAGTTCTTC.